Given below is one TCR beta chain in context. What it binds is not known. Germline V CDR1 and CDR2: MNHEY, SVGAGI. CDR3 length: 14 amino acids. The V gene end was trimmed by 5 bases and the J gene end by 2 bases; junction bases not matched to a gene: 6. The data belong to a study of response to subunit inactivated influenza vaccine. Findings and caveats of the study: Authors suggested few new T cells are recruited by each seasonal influenza vaccination.

Using its own MiXCR run on the RT-PCR reads, TCRdb lists one record per CDR3 protein. The repertoire holds approximately 500,000 distinct CDR3 sequences, less than 15% seen once, with 11% in the top ten. Source: PBMCs from blood, taken roughly 12 days after vaccination. This TCR came from a man in his fifties who received an inactivated influenza vaccine. This chain links TRBV6-5 with TRBJ2-7; 7 bases agree with TRBD1. CDR3 coding DNA: TGTGCCAGCAGTACCCGACAGGGAACCTACGAGCAGTACTTC. Protein product: CASSTRQGTYEQYF.